Presented here are 14 T cell receptor beta chains from one specimen sequenced in a study of blood T cell repertoires in COVID-19. Clones were read by immunoSEQ multiplex PCR, and TCRdb kept only the in-frame ones, dropping some. The data hold 250,000 to 350,000 clones, with 86% observed a single time. The sequencing sample was made of peripheral blood. The receptors here all came from a woman aged 45-60 years with acute or convalescent COVID-19.

The chain is built from TRBV6-5 and TRBJ2-2; 8 bases map to TRBD1. With 7 bases clipped from V and 2 bases from J, the junction kept 6 bases outside the gene matches. The CDR3 contains 15 residues. CDR1 and CDR2 (germline): MNHEY, SVGAGI. The CDR3 protein is CASTQDRVNTGELFF. DNA for the CDR3: TGTGCCAGCACCCAGGACAGGGTCAACACCGGGGAGCTGTTTTTT.

Only one count was recorded for this clone. The J gene is TRBJ2-5, the V gene TRBV7-8; TRBD1 aligns across 12 bases. CDR1 is SGHVS, CDR2 FQNEAQ, per germline. The ends lost 4 bases at V and 5 bases at J; junction bases unmatched: 14. CDR3 length: 18 residues. DNA for the CDR3: TGTGCCAGCAGCTCCATTAAACCGGGACAGGGGGCCTTTGAGACCCAGTACTTC. This encodes CASSSIKPGQGAFETQYF.

The chain combines TRBV9 with TRBJ2-7; 9 bases align to TRBD1. The J segment lost 3 bases and the V segment lost 4 bases, leaving 2 bases of the junction unmatched. Germline V gene lookup returns CDR1 SGDLS and CDR2 YYNGEE. The CDR3 spans 13 residues. For the CDR3, the DNA is TGTGCCAGCAGCCCGGACAGGGGCTACGAGCAGTACTTC. Protein sequence: CASSPDRGYEQYF.

The chain links TRBV7-3 to TRBJ1-1; maybe TRBD1 (5 bases). Per the germline V gene, CDR1 is SGHTA and CDR2 is FQGTGA. V was pared by 0 bases and J by 5 bases, with 10 bases between. The CDR3 covers 14 residues. CDR3 amino acids: CASSLTGDGTEAFF. Written as DNA, the CDR3 is TGTGCCAGCAGCTTAACAGGGGATGGGACTGAAGCTTTCTTT.

This clone showed up just a few times. V is TRBV28 and J is TRBJ1-1; no firm D call. Per the germline V gene, CDR1 is MDHEN and CDR2 is SYDVKM. Trimming removed 2 bases from V and 1 base from J, with 2 bases in between. CDR3 length: 12 residues. The CDR3 protein is CASSLQNTEAFF. As DNA, the CDR3 is TGTGCCAGCAGTTTACAGAACACTGAAGCTTTCTTT. The full variable domain, with the rest looked up from reference TRBV28 and TRBJ1-1, is DVKVTQSSRYLVKRTGEKVFLECVQDMDHENMFWYRQDPGLGLRLIYFSYDVKMKEKGDIPEGYSVSREKKERFSLILESASTNQTSMYLCASSLQNTEAFFGQGTRLTVV.

This clone was seen only once. V usage is TRBV4-1 and J usage is TRBJ2-1; D remains ambiguous. The CDR3 is 13 amino acids. In germline, CDR1 is MGHRA, CDR2 YSYEKL. V lost 3 bases and J lost 4, with 7 bases in between. In DNA, the CDR3 is TGCGCCAGCAGCCACCCCCCGTACAATGAGCAGTTCTTC. Its translation is CASSHPPYNEQFF.

This chain joins TRBV4-1 and TRBJ2-3; TRBD2 agrees at 11 bases. The junction had 2 bases not matched to a gene; V was cut back by 1 base and J by 5 bases. The CDR3 loop spans 15 amino acids. Germline V gene lookup returns CDR1 MGHRA and CDR2 YSYEKL. CDR3 nucleotide sequence: TGCGCCAGCAGCCAAGTCGGGACTAGCGGAGATACGCAGTATTTT. The encoded protein is CASSQVGTSGDTQYF.

The chain is built from TRBV7-9 and TRBJ2-2, with 9 bases identical to TRBD2. This CDR3 comprises 15 residues. Germline trimming cut 2 bases from V and 7 bases from J; bases unmatched to any gene: 5. Germline CDR1 SEHNR, CDR2 FQNEAQ (reference sequence). CDR3 in DNA: TGTGCCAGCAGCTTACATAGCGGGAGCGGCGGGGAGCTGTTTTTT. This encodes CASSLHSGSGGELFF.

This clone was recorded a few times. The rearrangement uses TRBV6-1 and TRBJ2-3, with D hard to call. The ends were cut back, 2 bases at V and 4 bases at J, with 7 bases in the middle. The CDR3 runs to 13 residues. The germline CDR1 and CDR2 sequences are MNHNS and SASEGT. The CDR3 reads CASSESSADTQYF. The CDR3 nucleotides read TGTGCCAGCAGTGAAAGTTCGGCAGATACGCAGTATTTT.

The chain combines TRBV19 with TRBJ1-2, with a weak D call TRBD1 (5 bases). The germline V and J ends were trimmed by 1 base and 5 bases, with 17 bases remaining between them. The CDR3 runs to 16 residues. The germline V gene encodes CDR1 LNHDA and CDR2 SQIVND (reference sequence). DNA for the CDR3: TGTGCCAGTAGTATAGCCGGCCGGAAAGCAGGGTATGGCTACACCTTC. Encoded protein: CASSIAGRKAGYGYTF.

The chain recombines TRBV12-3 or TRBV12-4 with TRBJ2-5; weak D call: TRBD2 (5 bases). Between the trimmed V and J ends, which lost 11 bases and 5 bases, there was a span of 12 bases. This CDR3 has 11 residues. The CDR3 nucleotides are TGTGCCGCCAGCCGCGGGGAGACCCAGTACTTC. Protein: CAASRGETQYF.

The gene calls are TRBV18 and TRBJ1-4; D is undetermined. V lost 3 bases and J lost 8, with 13 bases in between. CDR1 KGHSH and CDR2 LQKENI come from the germline V gene. The CDR3 is 14 residues long. CDR3 DNA: TGTGCCAGCTCACCGGGCCAGGCGGGGGAAAAACTGTTTTTT. It encodes CASSPGQAGEKLFF.

The genes are TRBV7-8 and TRBJ2-6; TRBD1 matches 8 bases. This CDR3 contains 18 residues. Germline values: CDR1 SGHVS, CDR2 FQNEAQ. V shed 1 base and J 1 base; nucleotides not matched to a gene: 6. The CDR3 DNA reads as TGTGCCAGCAGCTTAGACCTAGGACAGGGATCTGGGGCCAACGTCCTGACTTTC. Translating it yields CASSLDLGQGSGANVLTF.

The chain joins TRBV5-1 to TRBJ2-6; D uncertain. The CDR3 is 16 residues long. Per the germline V gene, CDR1 is SGHRS and CDR2 is YFSETQ. Trimming left V 3 bases short and J 0 bases short, with 10 bases between. CDR3 nucleotide sequence: TGCGCCAGCAGCTCAATGTCCGGCTCTGGGGCCAACGTCCTGACTTTC. Its protein product is CASSSMSGSGANVLTF.